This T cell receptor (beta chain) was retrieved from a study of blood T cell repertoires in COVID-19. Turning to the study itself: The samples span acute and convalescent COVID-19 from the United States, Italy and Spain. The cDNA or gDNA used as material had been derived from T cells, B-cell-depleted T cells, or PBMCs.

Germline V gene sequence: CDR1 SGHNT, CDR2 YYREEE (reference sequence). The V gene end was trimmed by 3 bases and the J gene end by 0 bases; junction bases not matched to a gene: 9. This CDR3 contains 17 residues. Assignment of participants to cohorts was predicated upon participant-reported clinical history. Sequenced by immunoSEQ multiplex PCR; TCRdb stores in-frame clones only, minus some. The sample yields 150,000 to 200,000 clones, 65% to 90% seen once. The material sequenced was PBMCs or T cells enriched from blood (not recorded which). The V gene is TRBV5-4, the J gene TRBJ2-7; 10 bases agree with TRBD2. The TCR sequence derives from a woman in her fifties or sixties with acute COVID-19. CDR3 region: CASSYGLAAWSSYEQYF. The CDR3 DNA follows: TGTGCCAGCAGCTACGGACTAGCGGCTTGGAGCTCCTACGAGCAGTACTTC.